These 6 T cell receptor beta chains originate from one sample sequenced in a study of blood T cell repertoires in COVID-19. TCRdb's table, derived via immunoSEQ multiplex PCR, lists solely in-frame clones and lacks some. This sample carries 140,000 or so clones, around 81% of them seen once, and the ten largest clones take less than 5.5%. The specimen sequenced was peripheral blood. Receptors were obtained from a woman aged 50 to 65 with acute or convalescent COVID-19.

The rearrangement joins TRBV11-3 to TRBJ2-7; 7 bases agree with TRBD1. CDR3 size: 13 residues. Trimming removed 6 bases from V and 6 bases from J; junction bases left unmatched: 8. Germline V gene data show CDR1 as SGHNT and CDR2 as YENEEA. CDR3 bases: TGTGCCAGCAGACCAACAGGGGCAGGCGAGCAGTACTTC. This translates into CASRPTGAGEQYF.

The chain employs TRBV4-3 and TRBJ2-6; D ambiguous. Trimming removed 0 bases from V and 0 bases from J, with 6 bases in between. From germline, CDR1 is LGHNA and CDR2 YSLEER. CDR3 length: 16 amino acids. CDR3 amino acids: CASSQDRSSGANVLTF. In DNA, the CDR3 is TGCGCCAGCAGCCAAGATCGGTCCTCTGGGGCCAACGTCCTGACTTTC.

The J gene is TRBJ2-3, the V gene TRBV12-3 or TRBV12-4; D is unclear. The CDR3 runs 13 residues. The V gene lost 6 bases and the J gene lost 1 base, with 8 bases spanning the gap. The CDR3 here is CASSGRGTDTQYF. The DNA of the CDR3 is TGTGCCAGCAGCGGTCGAGGCACAGATACGCAGTATTTT.

The chain couples TRBV7-9 to TRBJ1-6; no clear D. The CDR3 runs 13 residues. Looked up from germline, CDR1 is SEHNR and CDR2 is FQNEAQ (reference sequence). Trimming took off 5 bases at V and 6 bases at J, with 8 bases between the two ends. The CDR3 DNA reads as TGTGCCAGCAGCCCAAGCGGTAATTCACCCCTCCACTTT. Translated: CASSPSGNSPLHF.

The chain employs TRBV13 and TRBJ2-1, with D possibly TRBD1 on 5 matching bases. The CDR3 has 13 amino acids. The germline CDR1 and CDR2 sequences are PRHDT and FYEKMQ (reference sequence). Trimming pared 3 bases from V and 5 bases from J, leaving 8 bases between. CDR3 sequence reads: CASSLQGDNEQFF. CDR3 coding DNA: TGTGCCAGCAGCTTGCAGGGTGACAATGAGCAGTTCTTC.

V and J are TRBV9 and TRBJ1-3; D remains unclear. This CDR3 contains 15 residues. V dropped 0 bases and J dropped 0 bases, with 7 bases sitting between them. Germline V gene data show CDR1 as SGDLS and CDR2 as YYNGEE. The CDR3 here is CASSVDNFSGNTIYF. CDR3 DNA sequence: TGTGCCAGCAGCGTAGATAATTTCTCTGGAAACACCATATATTTT.